This entry features one TCR beta chain sequence. Antigen unknown. The data were obtained in a study of T cells expressing NK-cell markers. Findings of the study overall: The leading position in the CD3+CD56-NKG2C+ fraction of several donors also went to these clonotypes.

TCR beta libraries carry UMIs added by 5'RACE template switching. After re-calling the 5' RACE reads, TCRdb lists one entry per CDR3 protein, DNA absent. The table for this sample gives about 370,000 distinct CDR3 sequences. The CDR3 has 19 residues. CDR1 is SGHKS and CDR2 is YYEKEE in the germline V gene (reference sequence). The chain employs TRBV5-5 and TRBJ2-6; no DNA is available, so the TRBD1 call from TCRdb remains unchecked. Sequencing was carried out using blood T cells: a sorted CD56 or NKG2C T cell subset, CD4+ or CD8+ T cells, or bulk PBMC T cells (not recorded which). This TCR was recovered from a woman aged 50 to 60 in good health. CDR3 sequence reads: CASSPAPGTGTSGANVLTF.